Presented here are 2 T cell receptor beta chains from one specimen sequenced in a study of early T cells in non-severe SARS-CoV-2 infection. MiXCR, run by TCRdb on the 5' RACE reads, gives a single entry per CDR3 protein. The sample lists roughly 100,000 distinct CDR3 sequences, about an eighth seen once, with roughly 6.2% in the top ten. Sequencing was done on a sample of whole blood. The receptors were sampled from an adult who was a healthcare worker with PCR-confirmed SARS-CoV-2 infection or an uninfected control (not recorded which).

The rearrangement uses TRBV11-2 and TRBJ2-2; 14 positions agree with TRBD2. Germline V lookup: CDR1 SGHAT, CDR2 FQNNGV. V dropped 5 bases and J dropped 5; count of bases not matched to a gene: 1. The CDR3 totals 15 residues. The CDR3 DNA is TGTGCCAGCAGCGGGACTAGCGGGAGTACCGGGGAGCTGTTTTTT. Translating gives CASSGTSGSTGELFF.

This clonotype turned up a few times. The J gene is TRBJ1-6, the V gene TRBV7-8; no firm D call. The CDR3 is 12 residues long. Germline V lookup: CDR1 SGHVS, CDR2 FQNEAQ. Trimming shortened V by 3 bases and J by 10 bases, and 7 bases separated the two germline ends. The CDR3 DNA sequence: TGTGCCAGCAGCTTTAGTGACTCACCCCTCCACTTT. This encodes CASSFSDSPLHF.